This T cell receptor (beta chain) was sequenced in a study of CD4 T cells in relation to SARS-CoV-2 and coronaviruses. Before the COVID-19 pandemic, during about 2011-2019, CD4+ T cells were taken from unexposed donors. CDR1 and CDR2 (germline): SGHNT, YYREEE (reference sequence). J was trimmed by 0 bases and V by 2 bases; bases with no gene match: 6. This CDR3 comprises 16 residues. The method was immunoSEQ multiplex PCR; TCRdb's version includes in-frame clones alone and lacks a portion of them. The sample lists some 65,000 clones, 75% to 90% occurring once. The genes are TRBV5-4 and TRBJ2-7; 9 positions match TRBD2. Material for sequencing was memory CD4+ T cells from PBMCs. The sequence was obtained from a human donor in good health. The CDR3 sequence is CASSFGGGASSYEQYF. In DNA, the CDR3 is TGTGCCAGCAGCTTCGGCGGGGGGGCCAGCTCCTACGAGCAGTACTTC.